This record looks at one TCR beta chain sequence and its context. These data originate in a study of blood T cell repertoires in COVID-19. Study-wide background: Acute-phase and convalescent COVID-19 samples originated in the United States, Italy and Spain.

V gave up 3 bases and J gave up 0 bases, with 10 bases separating them. Germline loops: CDR1 SGHNT, CDR2 YYREEE (reference sequence). This CDR3 region has 15 residues. Original handling: Estimates of nucleated cell counts were drawn from the amplification of reference gene primers. Produced via immunoSEQ multiplex PCR; TCRdb's table is partial and in-frame only. D and trimming come from the DNA, and the V and J calls and clone size come from that table. The repertoire holds over 100,000 clones, with about 89% as singletons. The receptor was isolated from a human donor in a cohort sampled during active COVID-19. V is TRBV5-4 and J is TRBJ1-3; no firm D call. Sequenced input: peripheral blood. In DNA, the CDR3 is TGTGCCAGCAGCTCCGGCGGAATCTCTGGAAACACCATATATTTT. This codes for CASSSGGISGNTIYF.